The clone carrying this T cell receptor (beta chain) was recorded a few times. Its antigen is still unknown. The sample originates from a study of blood T cells in healthy people across ages. General study results and limits: A roughly linear fall in TCR beta diversity per million T cells was seen with increasing age.

Primers used in a second PCR of roughly 6 to 12 cycles were a sample-barcoded 5' primer and a J-beta primer mix. Using its own MiXCR run on the 5' RACE reads, TCRdb lists one record per CDR3 protein. The data hold about 1,500,000 distinct CDR3 sequences, with 28% observed a single time. V lost 4 bases to trimming and J lost 10 bases; unmatched junction nucleotides: 9. Germline loops: CDR1 SEHNR, CDR2 FQNEAQ (reference sequence). The CDR3 runs to 14 residues. The receptor's source is a woman aged 25 to 39 in good health. Sequenced material: blood. This sequence joins TRBV7-9 and TRBJ1-1; 10 bases line up with TRBD1. CDR3 in DNA: TGTGCCAGCAGCTACGAGACAGGGGGCTTAGGAGCTTTCTTT. This translates into CASSYETGGLGAFF.